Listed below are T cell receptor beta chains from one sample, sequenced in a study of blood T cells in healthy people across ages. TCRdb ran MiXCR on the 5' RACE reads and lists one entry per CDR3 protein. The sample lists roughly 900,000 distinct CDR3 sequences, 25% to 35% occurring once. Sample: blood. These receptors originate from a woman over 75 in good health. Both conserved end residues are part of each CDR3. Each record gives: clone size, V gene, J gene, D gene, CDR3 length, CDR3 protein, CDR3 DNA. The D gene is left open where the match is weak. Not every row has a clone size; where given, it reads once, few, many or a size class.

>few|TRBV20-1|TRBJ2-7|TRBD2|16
CSARDSGLAGYNEQYF
TGCAGTGCTAGAGATTCCGGACTAGCGGGGTACAATGAGCAGTACTTC
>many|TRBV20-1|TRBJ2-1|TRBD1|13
CSARTGSYNEQFF
TGCAGTGCCAGGACAGGAAGTTACAATGAGCAGTTCTTC
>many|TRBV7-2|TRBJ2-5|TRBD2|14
CASAWGGTQETQYF
TGTGCCAGCGCCTGGGGGGGGACTCAAGAGACCCAGTACTTC
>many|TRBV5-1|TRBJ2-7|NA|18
CASSRGGFRDKTSYEQYF
TGCGCCAGCAGCCGGGGTGGTTTTAGGGACAAAACTTCCTACGAGCAGTACTTC
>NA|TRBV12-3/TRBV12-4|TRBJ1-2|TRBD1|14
CASRPTGTGADYTF
TGTGCCAGCAGGCCTACCGGGACAGGGGCTGACTACACCTTC
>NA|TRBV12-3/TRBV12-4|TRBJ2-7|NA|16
CASSGKDYSSYNEQYF
TGTGCCAGCAGTGGAAAGGACTATAGCTCCTACAATGAGCAGTACTTC
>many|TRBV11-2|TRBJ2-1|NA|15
CASSRAAGSYNEQFF
TGTGCCAGCAGCCGAGCCGCGGGCTCCTACAATGAGCAGTTCTTC
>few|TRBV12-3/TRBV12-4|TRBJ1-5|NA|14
CASSFEGIRQPQHF
TGTGCCAGCAGTTTCGAGGGGATTCGGCAGCCCCAGCATTTT
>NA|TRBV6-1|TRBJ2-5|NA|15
CASSSGERYQETQYF
TGTGCCAGCAGTTCAGGAGAGAGGTACCAAGAGACCCAGTACTTC
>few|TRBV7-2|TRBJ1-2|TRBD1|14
CASSSTRQGYGYTF
TGTGCCAGCAGCTCAACCCGACAGGGTTATGGCTACACCTTC
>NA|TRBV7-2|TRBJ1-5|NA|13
CASSSRDGQPQHF
TGTGCCAGCAGCTCCCGGGACGGTCAGCCCCAGCATTTT
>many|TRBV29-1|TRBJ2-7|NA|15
CSVRQDGFSSYEQYF
TGCAGCGTTCGACAGGACGGCTTTTCATCCTACGAGCAGTACTTC
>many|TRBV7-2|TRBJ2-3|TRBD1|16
CASRPQGVRSTDTQYF
TGTGCCAGCAGACCACAGGGGGTCCGGAGCACAGATACGCAGTATTTT
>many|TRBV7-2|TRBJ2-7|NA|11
CASSGVGEQYF
TGTGCCAGCAGCGGGGTAGGCGAGCAGTACTTC
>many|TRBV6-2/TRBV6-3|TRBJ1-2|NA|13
CASSYVTEYGYTF
TGTGCCAGCAGTTACGTGACAGAGTATGGCTACACCTTC
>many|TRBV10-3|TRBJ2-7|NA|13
CAISVTAADEQYF
TGTGCCATCAGCGTGACAGCGGCTGACGAGCAGTACTTC
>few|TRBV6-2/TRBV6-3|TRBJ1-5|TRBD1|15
CASRQTGGSNQPQHF
TGTGCCAGCAGACAAACAGGGGGCAGCAATCAGCCCCAGCATTTT
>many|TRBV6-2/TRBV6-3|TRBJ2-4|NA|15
CASSWTRTRKNIQYF
TGTGCCAGCAGCTGGACTCGCACCCGTAAAAACATTCAGTACTTC
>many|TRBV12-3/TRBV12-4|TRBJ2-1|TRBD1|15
CASSSGQGTRSEQFF
TGTGCCAGCAGTTCGGGACAGGGGACCCGAAGTGAGCAGTTCTTC
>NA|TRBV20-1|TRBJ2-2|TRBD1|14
CSAYTGGRSGELFF
TGCAGTGCTTACACAGGGGGGAGGTCCGGGGAGCTGTTTTTT
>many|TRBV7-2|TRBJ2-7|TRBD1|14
CASSFEQGRYEQYF
TGTGCCAGCAGCTTTGAACAGGGGCGCTACGAGCAGTACTTC
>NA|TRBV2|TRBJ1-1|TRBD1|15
CASSEAGTGGTEAFF
TGTGCCAGCAGTGAAGCGGGGACAGGGGGCACTGAAGCTTTCTTT
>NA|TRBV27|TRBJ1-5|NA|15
CASSFGSPRDQPQHF
TGTGCCAGCAGTTTTGGATCCCCGAGGGATCAGCCCCAGCATTTT
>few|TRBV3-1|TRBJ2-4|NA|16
CASSWGGGASKNIQYF
TGTGCCAGCAGCTGGGGCGGGGGCGCTTCCAAAAACATTCAGTACTTC
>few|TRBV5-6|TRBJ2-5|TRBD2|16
CASSLPSSGGLETQYF
TGTGCCAGCAGCTTACCGTCTAGCGGGGGGCTGGAGACCCAGTACTTC
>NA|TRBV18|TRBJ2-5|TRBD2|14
CASSQLAVQETQYF
TGTGCCAGCTCACAGCTAGCGGTCCAAGAGACCCAGTACTTC
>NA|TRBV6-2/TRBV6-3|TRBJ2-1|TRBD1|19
CASSYSFGGHRDRFNEQFF
TGTGCCAGCAGTTACTCCTTTGGAGGGCACCGGGACAGGTTTAATGAGCAGTTCTTC